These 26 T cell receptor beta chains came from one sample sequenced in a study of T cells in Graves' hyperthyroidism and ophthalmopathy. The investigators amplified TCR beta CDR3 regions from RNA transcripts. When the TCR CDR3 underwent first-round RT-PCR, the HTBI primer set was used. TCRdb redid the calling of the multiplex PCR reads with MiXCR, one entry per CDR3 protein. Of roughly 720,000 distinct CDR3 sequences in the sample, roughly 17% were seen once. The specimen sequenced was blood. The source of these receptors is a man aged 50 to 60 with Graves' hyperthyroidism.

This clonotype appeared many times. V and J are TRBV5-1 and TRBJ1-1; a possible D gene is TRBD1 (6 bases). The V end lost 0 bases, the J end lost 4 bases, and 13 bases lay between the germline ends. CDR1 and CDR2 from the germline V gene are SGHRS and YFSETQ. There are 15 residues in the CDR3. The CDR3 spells CASSLVAGGGTEAFF. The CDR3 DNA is TGCGCCAGCAGCTTGGTCGCGGGGGGCGGCACTGAAGCTTTCTTT.

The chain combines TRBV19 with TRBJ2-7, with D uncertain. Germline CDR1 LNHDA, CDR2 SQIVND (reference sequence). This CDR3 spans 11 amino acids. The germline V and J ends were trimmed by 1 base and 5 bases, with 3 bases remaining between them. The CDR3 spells CASSIADEQYF. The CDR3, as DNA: TGTGCCAGTAGTATAGCGGACGAGCAGTACTTC.

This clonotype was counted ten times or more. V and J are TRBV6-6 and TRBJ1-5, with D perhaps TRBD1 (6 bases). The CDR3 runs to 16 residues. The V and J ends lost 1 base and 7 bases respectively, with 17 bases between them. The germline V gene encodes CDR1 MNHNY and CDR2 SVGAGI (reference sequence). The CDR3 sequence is CASSYYLAGEEQPQHF. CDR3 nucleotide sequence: TGTGCCAGCAGTTACTACTTGGCAGGGGAGGAACAGCCCCAGCATTTT.

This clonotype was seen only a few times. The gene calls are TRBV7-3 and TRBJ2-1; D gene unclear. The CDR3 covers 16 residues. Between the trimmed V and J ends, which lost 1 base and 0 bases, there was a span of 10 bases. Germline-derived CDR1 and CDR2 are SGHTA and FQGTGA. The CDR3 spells CASSLNGGSSYNEQFF. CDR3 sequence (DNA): TGTGCCAGCAGCTTAAATGGCGGCAGCTCCTACAATGAGCAGTTCTTC. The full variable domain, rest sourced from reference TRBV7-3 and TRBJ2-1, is GAGVSQTPSNKVTEKGKYVELRCDPISGHTALYWYRQSLGQGPEFLIYFQGTGAADDSGLPNDRFFAVRPEGSVSTLKIQRTERGDSAVYLCASSLNGGSSYNEQFFGPGTRLTVL.

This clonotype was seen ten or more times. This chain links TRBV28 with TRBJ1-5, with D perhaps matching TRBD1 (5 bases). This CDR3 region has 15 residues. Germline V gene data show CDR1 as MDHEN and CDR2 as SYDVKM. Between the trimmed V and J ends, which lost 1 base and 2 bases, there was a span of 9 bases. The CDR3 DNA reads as TGTGCCAGCAGTTTATTAGGGGATCGCAATCAGCCCCAGCATTTT. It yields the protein CASSLLGDRNQPQHF.

CDR3 DNA: TGTGCCAGCAGCTTAGTTCTCGGGAGGACTGCAACTAATGAAAAACTGTTTTTT. This gives the protein CASSLVLGRTATNEKLFF. The rearrangement links TRBV7-6 to TRBJ1-4; D is undetermined. This CDR3 has 18 amino acids. Between the trimmed V and J ends, which lost 1 base and 0 bases, there was a span of 15 bases. Germline-derived CDR1 and CDR2 are SGHVS and FNYEAQ.

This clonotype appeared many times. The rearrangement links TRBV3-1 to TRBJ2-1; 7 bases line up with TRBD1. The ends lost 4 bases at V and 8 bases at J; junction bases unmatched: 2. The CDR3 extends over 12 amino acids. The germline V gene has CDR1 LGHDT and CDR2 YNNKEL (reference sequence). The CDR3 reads CASSPQGDEQFF. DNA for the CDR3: TGTGCCAGCAGCCCCCAGGGGGATGAGCAGTTCTTC.

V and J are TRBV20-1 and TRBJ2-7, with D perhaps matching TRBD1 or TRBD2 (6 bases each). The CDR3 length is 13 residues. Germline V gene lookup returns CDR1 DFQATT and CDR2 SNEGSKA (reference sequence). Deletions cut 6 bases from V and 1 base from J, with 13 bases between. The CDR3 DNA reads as TGCAGTGCCAGTTGGGGGGCGTCCTACGAGCAGTACTTC. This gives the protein CSASWGASYEQYF.

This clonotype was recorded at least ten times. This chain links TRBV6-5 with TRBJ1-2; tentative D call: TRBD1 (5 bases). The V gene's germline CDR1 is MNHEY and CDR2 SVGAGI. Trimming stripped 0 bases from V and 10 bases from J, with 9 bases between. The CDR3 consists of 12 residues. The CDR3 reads CASSYSKGVYTF. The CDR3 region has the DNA TGTGCCAGCAGTTACTCGAAAGGGGTCTACACCTTC.

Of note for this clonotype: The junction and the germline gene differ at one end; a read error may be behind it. The CDR3 DNA reads as TGTGCCGGCAGCTTAGGGGCATACTGGGGCACTGAAGCTTTCTTT. This sequence encodes CAGSLGAYWGTEAFF. The rearrangement joins TRBV7-8 to TRBJ1-1, with a possible D match to TRBD1 (5 bases). CDR3 length: 15 residues. The germline V gene has CDR1 SGHVS and CDR2 FQNEAQ.

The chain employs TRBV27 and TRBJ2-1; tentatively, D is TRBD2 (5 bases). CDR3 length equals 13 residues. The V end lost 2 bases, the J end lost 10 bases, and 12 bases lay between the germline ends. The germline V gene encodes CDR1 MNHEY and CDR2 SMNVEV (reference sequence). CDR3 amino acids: CASSLLRAGEQFF. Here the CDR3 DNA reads TGTGCCAGCAGTTTACTGAGGGCTGGAGAGCAGTTCTTC.

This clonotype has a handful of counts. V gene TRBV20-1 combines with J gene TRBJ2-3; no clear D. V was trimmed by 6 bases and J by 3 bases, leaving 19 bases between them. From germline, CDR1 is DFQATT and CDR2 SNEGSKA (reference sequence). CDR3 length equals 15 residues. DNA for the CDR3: TGCAGTGCAACCCGGAAGGGTCTCGGGACAGATACGCAGTATTTT. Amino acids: CSATRKGLGTDTQYF.

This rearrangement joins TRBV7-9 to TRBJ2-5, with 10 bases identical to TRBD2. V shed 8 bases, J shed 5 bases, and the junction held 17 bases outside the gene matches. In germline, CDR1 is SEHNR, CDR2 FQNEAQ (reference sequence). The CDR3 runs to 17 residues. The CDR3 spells CASVSGSSGRAHETQYF. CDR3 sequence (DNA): TGTGCCAGCGTATCAGGGTCGAGCGGGAGGGCCCACGAGACCCAGTACTTC.

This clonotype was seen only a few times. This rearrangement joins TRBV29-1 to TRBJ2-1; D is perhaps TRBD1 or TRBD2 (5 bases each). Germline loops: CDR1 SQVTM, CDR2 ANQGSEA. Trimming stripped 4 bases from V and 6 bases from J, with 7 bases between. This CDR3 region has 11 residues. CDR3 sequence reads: CSVVGGNEQFF. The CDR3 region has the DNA TGCAGCGTTGTTGGGGGCAATGAGCAGTTCTTC.

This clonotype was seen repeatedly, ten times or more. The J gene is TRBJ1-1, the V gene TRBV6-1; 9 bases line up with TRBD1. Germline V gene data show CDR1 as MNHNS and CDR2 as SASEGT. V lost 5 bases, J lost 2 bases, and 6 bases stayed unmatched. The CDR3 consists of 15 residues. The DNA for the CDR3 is TGTGCCAGCAGTCCCGGGGACAGGGCCAACACTGAAGCTTTCTTT. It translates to CASSPGDRANTEAFF.

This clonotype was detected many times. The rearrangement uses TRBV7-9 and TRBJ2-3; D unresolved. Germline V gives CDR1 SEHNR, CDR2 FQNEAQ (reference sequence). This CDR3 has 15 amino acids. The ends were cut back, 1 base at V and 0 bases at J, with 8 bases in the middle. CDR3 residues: CASSLGQASTDTQYF. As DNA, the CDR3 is TGTGCCAGCAGCTTAGGCCAGGCCAGCACAGATACGCAGTATTTT.

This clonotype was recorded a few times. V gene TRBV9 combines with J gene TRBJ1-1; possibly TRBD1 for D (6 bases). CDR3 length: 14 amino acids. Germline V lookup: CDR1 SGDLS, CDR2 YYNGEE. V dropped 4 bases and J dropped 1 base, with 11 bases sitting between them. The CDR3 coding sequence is TGTGCCAGCAGCCCGACGGGACAGAACACTGAAGCTTTCTTT. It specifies CASSPTGQNTEAFF.

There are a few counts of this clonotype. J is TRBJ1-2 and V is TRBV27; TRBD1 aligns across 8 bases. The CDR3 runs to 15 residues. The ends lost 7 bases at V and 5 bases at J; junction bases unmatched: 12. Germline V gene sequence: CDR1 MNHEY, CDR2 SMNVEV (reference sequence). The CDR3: CASTPRQGLGYGYTF. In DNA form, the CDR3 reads TGTGCCAGCACTCCACGACAGGGGTTAGGGTATGGCTACACCTTC.

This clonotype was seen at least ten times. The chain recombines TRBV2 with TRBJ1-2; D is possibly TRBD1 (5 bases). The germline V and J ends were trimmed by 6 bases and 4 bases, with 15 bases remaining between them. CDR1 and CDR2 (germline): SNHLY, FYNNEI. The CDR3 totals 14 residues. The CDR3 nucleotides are TGTGCCAGCAGCTCCGGGACTACCCTCTATGGCTACACCTTC. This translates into CASSSGTTLYGYTF.

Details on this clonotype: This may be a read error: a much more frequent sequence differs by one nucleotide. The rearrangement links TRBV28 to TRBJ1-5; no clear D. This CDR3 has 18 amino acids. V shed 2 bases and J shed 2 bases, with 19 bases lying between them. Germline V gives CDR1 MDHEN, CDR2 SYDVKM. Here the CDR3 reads CASSLGASYPYGNQPQHF. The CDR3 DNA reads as TGTGCCAGCAGTTTAGGTGCCAGTTATCCGTATGGCAATCAGCCCCAGCATTTT.

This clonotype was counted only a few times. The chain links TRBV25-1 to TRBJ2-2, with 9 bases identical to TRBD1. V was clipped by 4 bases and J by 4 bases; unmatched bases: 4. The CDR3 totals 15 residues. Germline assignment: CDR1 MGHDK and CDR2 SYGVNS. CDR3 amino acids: CASSAGQGSTGELFF. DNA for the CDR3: TGTGCCAGCAGTGCCGGACAGGGGAGCACCGGGGAGCTGTTTTTT. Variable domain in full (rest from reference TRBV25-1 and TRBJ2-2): EADIYQTPRYLVIGTGKKITLECSQTMGHDKMYWYQQDPGMELHLIHYSYGVNSTEKGDLSSESTVSRIRTEHFPLTLESARPSHTSQYLCASSAGQGSTGELFFGEGSRLTVL.

CDR3 bases: TGTGCCAGCAGTTTAGATGGGGACAACACTGAAGCTTTCTTT. It translates to CASSLDGDNTEAFF. This chain joins TRBV28 and TRBJ1-1, with D maybe TRBD1 (5 bases). The CDR3 runs 14 residues. Germline CDR1 MDHEN, CDR2 SYDVKM. V dropped 2 bases and J dropped 2 bases, with 9 bases sitting between them.

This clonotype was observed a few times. CDR3 sequence reads: CATSGPDSSYEQYF. The CDR3 nucleotides read TGTGCCACCAGTGGTCCTGATAGCTCCTACGAGCAGTACTTC. The chain combines TRBV24-1 with TRBJ2-7; D gene ambiguous. This CDR3 has 14 amino acids. Germline V gene data show CDR1 as KGHDR and CDR2 as SFDVKD. Deletions cut 5 bases from V and 0 bases from J, with 10 bases between.

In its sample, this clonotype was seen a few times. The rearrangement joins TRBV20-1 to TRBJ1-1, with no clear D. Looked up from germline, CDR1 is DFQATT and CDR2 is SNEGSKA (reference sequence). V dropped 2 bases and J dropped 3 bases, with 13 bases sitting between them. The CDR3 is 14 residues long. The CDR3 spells CSARSREMDTEAFF. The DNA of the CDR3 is TGCAGTGCTAGATCCCGGGAGATGGACACTGAAGCTTTCTTT.

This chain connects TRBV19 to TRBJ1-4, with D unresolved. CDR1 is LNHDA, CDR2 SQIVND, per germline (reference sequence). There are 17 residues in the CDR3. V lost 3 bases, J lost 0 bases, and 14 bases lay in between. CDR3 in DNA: TGTGCCAGTAGTATTACGCGGCAGTTCTCAACTAATGAAAAACTGTTTTTT. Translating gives CASSITRQFSTNEKLFF.

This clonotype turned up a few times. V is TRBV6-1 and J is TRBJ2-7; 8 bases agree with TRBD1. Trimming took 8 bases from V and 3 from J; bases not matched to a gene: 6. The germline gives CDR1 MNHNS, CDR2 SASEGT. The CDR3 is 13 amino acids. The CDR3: CASGTGLNYEQYF. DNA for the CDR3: TGTGCCAGCGGGACAGGACTAAACTACGAGCAGTACTTC.